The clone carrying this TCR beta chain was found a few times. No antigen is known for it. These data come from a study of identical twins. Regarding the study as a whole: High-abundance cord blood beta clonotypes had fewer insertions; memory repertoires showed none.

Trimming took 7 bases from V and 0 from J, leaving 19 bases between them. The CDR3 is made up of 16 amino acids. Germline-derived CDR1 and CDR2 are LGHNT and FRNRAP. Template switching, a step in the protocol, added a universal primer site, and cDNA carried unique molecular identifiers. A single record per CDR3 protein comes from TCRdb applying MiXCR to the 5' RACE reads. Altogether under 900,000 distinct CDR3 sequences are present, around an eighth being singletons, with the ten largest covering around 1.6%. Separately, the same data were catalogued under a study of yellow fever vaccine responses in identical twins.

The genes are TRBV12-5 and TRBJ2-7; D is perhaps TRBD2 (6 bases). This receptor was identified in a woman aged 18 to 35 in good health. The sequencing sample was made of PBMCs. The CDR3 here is CASAPPGQGGSYEQYF. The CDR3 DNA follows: TGTGCTAGTGCCCCACCTGGTCAGGGAGGCTCCTACGAGCAGTACTTC.